Following are 12 T cell receptor beta chains from one sample sequenced in a study of siplizumab effects on memory and regulatory T cells. Sequencing used immunoSEQ multiplex PCR; TCRdb keeps in-frame clones, though not all of them. The profile shows about 100,000 clones, about 91% of them singletons. Sequencing used Tregs sorted from blood. The receptor source for this set is a human donor in good health.

The chain links TRBV5-1 to TRBJ2-7, with 9 bases aligning to TRBD2. In germline, CDR1 is SGHRS, CDR2 YFSETQ. The CDR3 is 16 amino acids. V shed 2 bases and J 3 bases; nucleotides not matched to a gene: 9. The CDR3 sequence: CASSLVLAGRLYEQYF. The CDR3 DNA reads as TGCGCCAGCAGCTTAGTACTAGCGGGCCGTCTCTACGAGCAGTACTTC.

The V and J genes are TRBV10-2 and TRBJ1-2; TRBD1 aligns across 12 bases. This CDR3 spans 17 amino acids. J gave up 6 bases and V 6 bases, and 14 bases lay outside the gene matches. The germline V gene has CDR1 WSHSY and CDR2 SAAADI. The CDR3 DNA sequence: TGCGCCAGCAGCGGAGGGACAGGGGGCTCTCGATACGATGGCTACACCTTC. Translating gives CASSGGTGGSRYDGYTF.

The chain employs TRBV7-8 and TRBJ1-1; weak D call: TRBD1 (5 bases). Germline loops: CDR1 SGHVS, CDR2 FQNEAQ. The CDR3 covers 15 residues. V dropped 1 base and J dropped 0 bases, with 9 bases sitting between them. The CDR3 bases are TGTGCCAGCAGCTTAGTAAAGGGGATGAACACTGAAGCTTTCTTT. Encoded protein: CASSLVKGMNTEAFF.

The CDR3 DNA reads as TGTGCCAGTAGTATAGGGGCTGGCTACACCGGGGAGCTGTTTTTT. As protein: CASSIGAGYTGELFF. The chain combines TRBV19 with TRBJ2-2; D remains ambiguous. V lost 1 base and J lost 3, with 9 bases in between. Germline CDR1 and CDR2: LNHDA and SQIVND (reference sequence). The CDR3 consists of 15 residues.

The chain carries TRBV10-3 and TRBJ1-5, with TRBD1 matching over 12 bases. The CDR3 spans 14 residues. Trimming at V came to 6 bases and at J to 6 bases, leaving 3 bases not matched to a gene. Per the germline V gene, CDR1 is ENHRY and CDR2 is SYGVKD. CDR3: CAIRGQGAGQPQHF. The CDR3, as DNA: TGTGCCATCAGGGGACAGGGGGCTGGTCAGCCCCAGCATTTT.

The V gene is TRBV15, the J gene TRBJ1-1; D is ambiguous. The CDR3 runs 14 residues. Germline loops: CDR1 LNHNV, CDR2 YYDKDF (reference sequence). Trimming stripped 2 bases from V and 6 bases from J, with 13 bases between. CDR3 region: CATSRNPVEPEAFF. The DNA for the CDR3 is TGTGCCACCAGCAGAAACCCGGTAGAGCCTGAAGCTTTCTTT.

This chain uses TRBV5-1 with TRBJ2-2; 14 nucleotides align to TRBD2. Per germline, CDR1 SGHRS and CDR2 YFSETQ. Losses at the gene ends were 3 bases for V and 6 bases for J; bases not matched to a gene: 10. CDR3 length: 18 residues. The CDR3 bases are TGCGCCAGCAGCTGGGGACTAGCGGGAGTTACTTACTCCGGGGAGCTGTTTTTT. It codes for CASSWGLAGVTYSGELFF.

This chain links TRBV9 with TRBJ2-3; no clear D. This CDR3 has 16 amino acids. V dropped 3 bases and J dropped 2 bases, with 16 bases sitting between them. The germline V gene has CDR1 SGDLS and CDR2 YYNGEE. In DNA, the CDR3 is TGTGCCAGCAGCGGTGGTACTCACCTAGACACAGATACGCAGTATTTT. It yields the protein CASSGGTHLDTDTQYF.

CDR3: CASSEGAAKNIQYF. The DNA for the CDR3 is TGTGCCAGCAGTGAGGGGGCGGCCAAAAACATTCAGTACTTC. This rearrangement joins TRBV28 to TRBJ2-4; 7 bases map to TRBD1. CDR1 and CDR2 from the germline V gene are MDHEN and SYDVKM. The CDR3 is 14 residues long. The junction had 2 bases not matched to a gene; V was cut back by 5 bases and J by 1 base.

CDR3 bases: TGTGCCAGCAGTTTACGGGGGAACGGAAACACCATATATTTT. Its protein product is CASSLRGNGNTIYF. This sequence joins TRBV28 and TRBJ1-3, with a tentative D call TRBD1 (5 bases). Looked up from germline, CDR1 is MDHEN and CDR2 is SYDVKM. The CDR3 is made up of 14 amino acids. V lost 2 bases, J lost 4 bases, and 9 bases lay in between.

The rearrangement links TRBV7-8 to TRBJ2-3, with a possible D match to TRBD2 (6 bases). The CDR3 has 17 amino acids. Trimming took off 3 bases at V and 3 bases at J, with 19 bases between the two ends. Germline V lookup: CDR1 SGHVS, CDR2 FQNEAQ. The CDR3 region has the DNA TGTGCCAGCAGCTTGGCTGCGGGGAGCGGAGGGACAGATACGCAGTATTTT. Encoded protein: CASSLAAGSGGTDTQYF.

V usage is TRBV6-5 and J usage is TRBJ1-6; a possible D gene is TRBD1 (6 bases). The CDR3 runs to 14 residues. Per the germline V gene, CDR1 is MNHEY and CDR2 is SVGAGI. V was clipped by 6 bases and J by 9 bases, with 15 bases between them. The CDR3 loop is CASRPPTGTSPLHF. CDR3 in DNA: TGTGCCAGCAGACCCCCAACAGGGACTTCACCCCTCCACTTT.